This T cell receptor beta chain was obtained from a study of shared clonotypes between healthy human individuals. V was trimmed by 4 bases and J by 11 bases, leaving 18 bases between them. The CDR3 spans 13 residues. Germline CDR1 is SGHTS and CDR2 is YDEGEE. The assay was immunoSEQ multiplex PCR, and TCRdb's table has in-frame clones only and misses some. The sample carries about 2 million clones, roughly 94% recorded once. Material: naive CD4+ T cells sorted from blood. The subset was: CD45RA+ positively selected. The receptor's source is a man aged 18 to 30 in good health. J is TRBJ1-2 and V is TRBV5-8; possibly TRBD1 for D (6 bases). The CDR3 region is CASSLAGVVRYTF. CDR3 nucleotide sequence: TGTGCCAGCAGCCTTGCAGGGGTCGTGCGGTACACCTTC.